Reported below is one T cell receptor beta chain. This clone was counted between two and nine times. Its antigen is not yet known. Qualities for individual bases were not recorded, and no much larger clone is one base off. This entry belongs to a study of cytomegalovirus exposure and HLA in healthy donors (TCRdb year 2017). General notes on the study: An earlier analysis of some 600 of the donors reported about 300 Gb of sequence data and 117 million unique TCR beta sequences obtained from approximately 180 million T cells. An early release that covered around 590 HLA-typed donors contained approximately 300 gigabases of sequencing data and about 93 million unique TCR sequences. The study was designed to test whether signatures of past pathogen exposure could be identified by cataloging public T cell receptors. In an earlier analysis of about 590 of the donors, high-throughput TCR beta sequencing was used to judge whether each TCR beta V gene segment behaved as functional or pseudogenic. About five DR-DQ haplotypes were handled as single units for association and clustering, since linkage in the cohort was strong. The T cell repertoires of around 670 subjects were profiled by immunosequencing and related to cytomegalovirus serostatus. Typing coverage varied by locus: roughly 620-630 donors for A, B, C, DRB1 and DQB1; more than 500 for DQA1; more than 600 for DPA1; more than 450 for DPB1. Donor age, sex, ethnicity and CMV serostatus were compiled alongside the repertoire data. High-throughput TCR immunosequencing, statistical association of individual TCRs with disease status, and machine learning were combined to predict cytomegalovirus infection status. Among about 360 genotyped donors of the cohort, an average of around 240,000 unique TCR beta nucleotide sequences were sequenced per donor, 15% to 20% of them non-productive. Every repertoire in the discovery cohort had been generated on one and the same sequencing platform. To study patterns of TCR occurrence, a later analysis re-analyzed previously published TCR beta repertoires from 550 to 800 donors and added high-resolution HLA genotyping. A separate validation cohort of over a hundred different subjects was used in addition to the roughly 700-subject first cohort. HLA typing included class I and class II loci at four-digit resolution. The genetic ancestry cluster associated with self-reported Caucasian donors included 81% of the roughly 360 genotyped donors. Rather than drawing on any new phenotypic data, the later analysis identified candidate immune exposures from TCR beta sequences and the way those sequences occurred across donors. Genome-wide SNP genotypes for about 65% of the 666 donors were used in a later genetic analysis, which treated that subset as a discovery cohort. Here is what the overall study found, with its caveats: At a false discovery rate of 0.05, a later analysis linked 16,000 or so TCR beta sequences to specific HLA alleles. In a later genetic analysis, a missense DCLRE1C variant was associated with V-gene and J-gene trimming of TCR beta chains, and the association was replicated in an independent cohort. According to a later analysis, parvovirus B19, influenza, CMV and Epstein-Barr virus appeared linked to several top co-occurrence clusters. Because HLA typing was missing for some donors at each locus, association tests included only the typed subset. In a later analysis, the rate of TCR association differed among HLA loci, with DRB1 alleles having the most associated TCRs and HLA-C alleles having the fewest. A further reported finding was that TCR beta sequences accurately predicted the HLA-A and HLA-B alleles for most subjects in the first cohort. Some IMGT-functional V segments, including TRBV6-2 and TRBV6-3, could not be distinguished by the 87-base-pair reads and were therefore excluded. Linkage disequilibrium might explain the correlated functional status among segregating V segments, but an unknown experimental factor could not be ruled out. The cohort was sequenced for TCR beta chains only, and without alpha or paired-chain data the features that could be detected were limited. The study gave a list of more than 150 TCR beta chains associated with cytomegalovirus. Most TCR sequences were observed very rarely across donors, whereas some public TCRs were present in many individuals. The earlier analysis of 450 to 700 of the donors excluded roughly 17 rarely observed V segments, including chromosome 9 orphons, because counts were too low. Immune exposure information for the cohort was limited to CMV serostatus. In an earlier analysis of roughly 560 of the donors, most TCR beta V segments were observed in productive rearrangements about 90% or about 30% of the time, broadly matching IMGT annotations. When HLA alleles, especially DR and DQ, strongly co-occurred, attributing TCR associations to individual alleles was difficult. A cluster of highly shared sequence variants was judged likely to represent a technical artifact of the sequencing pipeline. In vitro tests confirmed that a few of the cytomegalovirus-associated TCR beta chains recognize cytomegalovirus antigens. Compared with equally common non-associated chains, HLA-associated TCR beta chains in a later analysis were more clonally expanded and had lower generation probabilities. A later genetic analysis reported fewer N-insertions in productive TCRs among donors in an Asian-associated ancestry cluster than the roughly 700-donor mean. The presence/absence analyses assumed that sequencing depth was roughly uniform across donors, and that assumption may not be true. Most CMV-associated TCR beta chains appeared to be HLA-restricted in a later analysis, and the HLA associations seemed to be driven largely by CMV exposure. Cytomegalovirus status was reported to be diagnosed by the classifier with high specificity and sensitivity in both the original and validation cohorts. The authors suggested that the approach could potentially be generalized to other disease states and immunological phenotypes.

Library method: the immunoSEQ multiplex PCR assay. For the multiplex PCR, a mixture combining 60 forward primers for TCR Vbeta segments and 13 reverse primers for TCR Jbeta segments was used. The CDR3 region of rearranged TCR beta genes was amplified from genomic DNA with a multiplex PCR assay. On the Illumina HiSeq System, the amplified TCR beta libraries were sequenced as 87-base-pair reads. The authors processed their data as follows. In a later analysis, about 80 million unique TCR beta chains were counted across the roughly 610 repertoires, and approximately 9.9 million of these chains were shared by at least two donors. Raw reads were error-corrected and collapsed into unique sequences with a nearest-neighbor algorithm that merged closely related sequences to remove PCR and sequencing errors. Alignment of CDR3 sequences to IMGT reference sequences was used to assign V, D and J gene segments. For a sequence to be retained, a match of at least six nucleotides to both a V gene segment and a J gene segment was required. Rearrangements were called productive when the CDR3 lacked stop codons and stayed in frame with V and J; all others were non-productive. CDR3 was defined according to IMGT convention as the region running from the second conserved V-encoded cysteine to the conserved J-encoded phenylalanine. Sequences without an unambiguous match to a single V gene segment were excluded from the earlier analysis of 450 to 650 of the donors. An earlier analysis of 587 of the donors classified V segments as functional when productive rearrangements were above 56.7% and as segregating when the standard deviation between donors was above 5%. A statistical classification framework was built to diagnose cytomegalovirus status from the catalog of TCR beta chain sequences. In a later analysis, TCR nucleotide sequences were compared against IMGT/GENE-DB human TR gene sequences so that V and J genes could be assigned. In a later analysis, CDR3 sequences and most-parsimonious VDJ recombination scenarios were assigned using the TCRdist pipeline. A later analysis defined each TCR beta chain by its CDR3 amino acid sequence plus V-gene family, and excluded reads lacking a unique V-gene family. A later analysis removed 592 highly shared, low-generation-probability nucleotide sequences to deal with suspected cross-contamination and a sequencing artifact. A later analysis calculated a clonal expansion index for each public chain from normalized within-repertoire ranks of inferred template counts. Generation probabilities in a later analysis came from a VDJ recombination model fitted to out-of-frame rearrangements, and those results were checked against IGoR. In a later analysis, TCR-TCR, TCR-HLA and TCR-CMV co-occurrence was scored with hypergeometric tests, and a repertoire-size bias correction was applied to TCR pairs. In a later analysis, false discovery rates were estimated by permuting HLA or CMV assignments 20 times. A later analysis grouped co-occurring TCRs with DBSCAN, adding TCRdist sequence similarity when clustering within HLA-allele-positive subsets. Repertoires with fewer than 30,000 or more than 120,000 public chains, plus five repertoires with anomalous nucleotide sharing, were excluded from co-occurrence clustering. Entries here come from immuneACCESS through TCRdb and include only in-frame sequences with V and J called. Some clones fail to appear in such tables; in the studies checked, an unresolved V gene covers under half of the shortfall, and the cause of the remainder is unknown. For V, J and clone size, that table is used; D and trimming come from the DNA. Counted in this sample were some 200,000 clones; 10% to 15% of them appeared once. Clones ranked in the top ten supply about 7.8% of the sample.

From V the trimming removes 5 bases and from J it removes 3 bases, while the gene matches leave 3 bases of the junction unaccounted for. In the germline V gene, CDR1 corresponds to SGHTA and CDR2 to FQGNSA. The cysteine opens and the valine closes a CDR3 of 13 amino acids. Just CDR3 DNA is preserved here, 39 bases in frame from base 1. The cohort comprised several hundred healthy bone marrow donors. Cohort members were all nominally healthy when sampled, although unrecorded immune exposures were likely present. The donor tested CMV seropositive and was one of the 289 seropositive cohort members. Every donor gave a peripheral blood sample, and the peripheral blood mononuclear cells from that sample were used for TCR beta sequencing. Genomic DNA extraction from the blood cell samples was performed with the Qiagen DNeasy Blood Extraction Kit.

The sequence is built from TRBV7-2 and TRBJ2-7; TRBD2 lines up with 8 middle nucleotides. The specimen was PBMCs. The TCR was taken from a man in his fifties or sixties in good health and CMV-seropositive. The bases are TGTGCCAGCAGCCATCGGGAGGGCTACGAGCAGTACGTC. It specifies CASSHREGYEQYV.